The next 30 T cell receptor beta chains were all read from a single sample in a study of breast tumors, draining lymph nodes, adjacent tissues. MiXCR, applied by TCRdb to the multiplex PCR reads, yields one record per CDR3 protein. This table holds around 70,000 distinct CDR3 sequences, around two fifths found once. What was sequenced was breast tumor tissue. These TCRs come from a female donor with breast cancer. Some clones in this sample may be carry-over from other donors' samples.

As regards this clonotype: The germline gene is not matched at one end of the junction; a read error may be the cause. This chain uses TRBV12-5 with TRBJ2-7; 12 nucleotides match TRBD2. The CDR3 has 16 residues. Germline CDR1 reads LGHNT; CDR2 reads FRNRAP. Here the CDR3 DNA reads TGCGCTGGTGGTTTGGCTCCCGGGACTAGCGGGTCCGAGCAGTACTTC. Residues: CAGGLAPGTSGSEQYF.

Concerning this clonotype itself: Since the CDR3 does not end with the conserved phenylalanine or tryptophan, this likely comes from a read error. No DNA is shown, since the ends of the CDR3 on it are uncertain; the CDR3 is the one TCRdb lists. The V gene is TRBV20-1, the J gene TRBJ2-6; the table's D call, TRBD2, has no DNA check behind it. From germline, CDR1 is DFQATT and CDR2 SNEGSKA (reference sequence). The CDR3 numbers 8 amino acids, ends counted. The CDR3 spells CSAREDRG.

There are many counts of this clonotype. The chain couples TRBV6-1 to TRBJ2-7; D may be TRBD1 (6 bases). CDR1 and CDR2 (germline): MNHNS, SASEGT. Trimming took off 6 bases at V and 5 bases at J, with 17 bases between the two ends. The CDR3 has 14 amino acids. CDR3 sequence (DNA): TGTGCCAGCAGCAACTACAGGGTCTGGCACGAGCAGTACTTC. Its protein is CASSNYRVWHEQYF.

There are many counts of this clonotype. V is TRBV20-1 and J is TRBJ1-2, with D hard to call. CDR3 length equals 11 residues. Trimming removed 5 bases from V and 3 bases from J, with 7 bases in between. From germline, CDR1 is DFQATT and CDR2 SNEGSKA (reference sequence). This CDR3 is CSAGRDYGYTF. As DNA, the CDR3 is TGCAGTGCTGGAAGAGACTATGGCTACACCTTC.

Many counts were recorded for this clonotype. One base away lies a much larger clone, so this may be a sequencing read error. The rearrangement joins TRBV5-1 to TRBJ1-2; D unresolved. Trimming left V 0 bases short and J 12 bases short, with 15 bases between. CDR3 length: 13 amino acids. The germline V gene encodes CDR1 SGHRS and CDR2 YFSETQ. Here the CDR3 DNA reads TGCGCCAGCAGCTTGGGGGGTCTCCGGCACAACACCTTC. Its translation is CASSLGGLRHNTF. Combining the CDR3 with reference TRBV5-1 and TRBJ1-2 gives the whole variable domain KAGVTQTPRYLIKTRGQQVTLSCSPISGHRSVSWYQQTPGQGLQFLFEYFSETQRNKGNFPGRFSGRQFSNSRSEMNVSTLELGDSALYLCASSLGGLRHNTFGSGTRLTVV.

This clonotype was seen many times. V gene TRBV7-3 combines with J gene TRBJ2-1, with D unclear. Germline V gene lookup returns CDR1 SGHTA and CDR2 FQGTGA. The CDR3 has 14 amino acids. The ends were cut back, 4 bases at V and 8 bases at J, with 15 bases in the middle. CDR3 DNA sequence: TGTGCCAGCAGCTCTGCGCCCGGGCGCGATGAGCAGTTCTTC. Protein: CASSSAPGRDEQFF.

The table lists this clonotype with many counts. The CDR3 coding sequence is TGTGCCAGCAGGAGGGGAGACGGACCCACCTACGAGCAGTACTTC. This translates into CASRRGDGPTYEQYF. This chain connects TRBV3-1 to TRBJ2-7; perhaps D is TRBD1 or TRBD2 (5 bases each). Germline V gene sequence: CDR1 LGHDT, CDR2 YNNKEL (reference sequence). The CDR3 extends over 15 amino acids. Trimming shortened V by 6 bases and J by 2 bases, and 17 bases separated the two germline ends.

This clonotype was detected once. The chain uses TRBV11-3 and TRBJ1-6; TRBD1 matches at 7 bases. This CDR3 spans 18 amino acids. Per germline, CDR1 SGHNT and CDR2 YENEEA. After removal of 5 bases from V and 3 bases from J, the junction contained 13 bases not matched to a gene. This CDR3 is CASSPPRGQLVYNSPLHF. CDR3 bases: TGTGCCAGCAGCCCACCGCGGGGACAGCTGGTCTATAATTCACCCCTCCACTTT.

In its sample, this clonotype was seen many times. The rearrangement uses TRBV28 and TRBJ1-5, with D uncertain. Germline-derived CDR1 and CDR2 are MDHEN and SYDVKM. The CDR3 is made up of 12 amino acids. The V end lost 4 bases, the J end lost 4 bases, and 5 bases lay between the germline ends. The CDR3 DNA is TGTGCCAGCAGTTACCCAAATCAGCCCCAGCATTTT. Translating gives CASSYPNQPQHF.

This clonotype was picked up many times. The chain carries TRBV5-1 and TRBJ2-2, with 12 nucleotides matching TRBD2. CDR3 length: 18 residues. CDR1 is SGHRS, CDR2 YFSETQ, per germline. V lost 4 bases, J lost 1 base, and 8 bases stayed unmatched. CDR3 region: CASSPELAGGWNTGELFF. As DNA, the CDR3 is TGCGCCAGCAGCCCCGAACTAGCGGGGGGCTGGAACACCGGGGAGCTGTTTTTT.

V and J are TRBV4-1 and TRBJ1-4; 9 bases fit TRBD1. CDR3 size: 15 residues. The V gene's germline CDR1 is MGHRA and CDR2 YSYEKL. J gave up 7 bases and V 2 bases, and 5 bases lay outside the gene matches. CDR3 DNA: TGCGCCAGCAGCCAAACGCGACAGGGGGGTGAAAAACTGTTTTTT. Translation gives CASSQTRQGGEKLFF.

This chain uses TRBV9 with TRBJ2-3; possible D gene TRBD2, 6 bases. This CDR3 has 14 residues. Germline lookup yields CDR1 SGDLS and CDR2 YYNGEE. V was clipped by 0 bases and J by 5 bases, with 10 bases between them. The CDR3 spells CASSVGYGGDTQYF. The CDR3 DNA reads as TGTGCCAGCAGCGTAGGCTACGGGGGAGATACGCAGTATTTT.

Many counts were recorded for this clonotype. This sequence joins TRBV20-1 and TRBJ2-5, with 8 bases fitting TRBD1. This CDR3 has 15 amino acids. Germline V gene data show CDR1 as DFQATT and CDR2 as SNEGSKA (reference sequence). Trimming took 0 bases from V and 5 from J; bases not matched to a gene: 8. The CDR3 DNA sequence: TGCAGTGCTAGAGATCCCTCGCGGGACAGGGAGACCCAGTACTTC. Translated, it gives CSARDPSRDRETQYF.

Details on this clonotype: The conserved closing phenylalanine or tryptophan is absent in this CDR3, likely reflecting a read error. The chain combines TRBV5-1 with TRBJ2-2, with TRBD1 matching over 10 bases. CDR3 length equals 15 residues. The germline gives CDR1 SGHRS, CDR2 YFSETQ. The CDR3 bases are TGCGCCAGCAGCGAGGACAGGGGGAACGCCGGGGAGCTGTTTTCT. Its translation is CASSEDRGNAGELFS.

This clonotype was seen ten or more times. This chain uses TRBV12-3 or TRBV12-4 with TRBJ2-7; D is unresolved. The CDR3 runs 13 residues. Trimming shortened V by 3 bases and J by 2 bases, and 8 bases separated the two germline ends. The DNA for the CDR3 is TGTGCCAGCAGTTTTGGGATAACCTACGAGCAGTACTTC. Protein: CASSFGITYEQYF.

This clonotype was seen at least ten times. The chain employs TRBV2 and TRBJ1-3; D is undetermined. CDR1 is SNHLY, CDR2 FYNNEI, per germline. The CDR3 runs to 13 residues. The germline V and J ends were trimmed by 5 bases and 7 bases, with 12 bases remaining between them. The CDR3 region is CASSLAARNTIYF. CDR3 DNA sequence: TGTGCCAGCAGTTTAGCAGCCCGGAACACCATATATTTT.

This chain links TRBV11-2 with TRBJ1-6; D ambiguous. V was cut by 0 bases and J by 4 bases, with 25 bases left in between. The CDR3 consists of 21 residues. Germline lookup yields CDR1 SGHAT and CDR2 FQNNGV. For the CDR3, the DNA is TGTGCCAGCAGCTTAGATCCAGCAGTTGCGGGAAACACCATATATAATTCACCCCTCCACTTT. Residues: CASSLDPAVAGNTIYNSPLHF.

This clonotype was seen ten or more times. The chain employs TRBV7-7 and TRBJ2-7; 7 positions agree with TRBD1. The CDR3 has 13 residues. CDR1 and CDR2 (germline): SSHAT, FNYEAQ (reference sequence). The CDR3 DNA reads TGTGTTAGCAGCCTCCGACAGGGATACGAGCAGTACTTC. Its protein product is CVSSLRQGYEQYF.

V is TRBV29-1 and J is TRBJ2-7, with 9 positions matching TRBD2. The CDR3 has 14 residues. Trimming took 3 bases from V and 6 from J; bases not matched to a gene: 9. Germline-derived CDR1 and CDR2 are SQVTM and ANQGSEA. CDR3: CSVDPSGTLGEQYF. The CDR3 region has the DNA TGCAGCGTTGACCCTAGCGGGACTTTGGGCGAGCAGTACTTC.

Points on this clonotype: An end of the junction does not agree with germline; a read error may underlie this. V usage is TRBV10-3 and J usage is TRBJ2-5; D may be TRBD1 (6 bases). This CDR3 region has 17 residues. CDR1 is ENHRY, CDR2 SYGVKD, per germline. CDR3 in amino acids: CAISSSQGSAQQETKYF. CDR3 nucleotide sequence: TGTGCCATCAGTTCCTCACAGGGTTCCGCGCAACAAGAGACCAAGTACTTC.

Turning to this clonotype: It may be a read error: a sequence one base away is much more abundant. This rearrangement joins TRBV5-6 to TRBJ2-7; a possible D gene is TRBD2 (6 bases). Trimming took off 1 base at V and 2 bases at J, with 19 bases between the two ends. In germline, CDR1 is SGHDT, CDR2 YYEEEE. The CDR3 sequence is 17 residues long. For the CDR3, the DNA is TGTGCCAGCAGCTTGAGGGAGGCGCAGGAAGGGGCCTACGAGCAGTACTTC. Protein sequence: CASSLREAQEGAYEQYF.

V and J are TRBV12-3 or TRBV12-4 and TRBJ1-1; D remains unclear. Trimming cost V 6 bases and J 3 bases, with 11 bases left between them. The CDR3 is 13 residues long. The CDR3 sequence: CASRGLVYTEAFF. DNA of the CDR3: TGTGCCAGCAGGGGTCTTGTGTACACTGAAGCTTTCTTT.

Many counts were recorded for this clonotype. CDR3 DNA: TGTGCCAGCAGTCACGGCCCCAGCTACGAGCAGTACTTC. Translation: CASSHGPSYEQYF. The V call is TRBV6-5, the J call TRBJ2-7; no definite D call. CDR1 MNHEY and CDR2 SVGAGI come from the germline V gene. This CDR3 has 13 residues. Trimming removed 5 bases from V and 3 bases from J, with 11 bases in between.

About this clonotype: Relative to the germline gene, one junction end is altered; a read error may explain this. The chain is built from TRBV7-7 and TRBJ2-1; no clear D gene. Per germline, CDR1 SSHAT and CDR2 FNYEAQ (reference sequence). This CDR3 comprises 16 residues. In DNA form, the CDR3 reads TGTGCTAGCAGCTTAGGAAGTAGCAGATCTATCGGTGAGCAGCTCTTC. This sequence encodes CASSLGSSRSIGEQLF.

The table lists this clonotype with many counts. The chain employs TRBV20-1 and TRBJ1-2; perhaps TRBD1 as D (5 bases). This CDR3 has 16 residues. Trimming pared 0 bases from V and 2 bases from J, leaving 16 bases between. Germline CDR1 DFQATT, CDR2 SNEGSKA (reference sequence). The CDR3 is CSARDRLDRNNYGYTF. CDR3 DNA: TGCAGTGCTAGAGATAGGCTTGACAGAAACAACTATGGCTACACCTTC.

The chain carries TRBV19 and TRBJ2-2, with D possibly TRBD1 on 6 matching bases. V lost 7 bases and J 0 bases, leaving 18 bases between the germline ends. Germline V gene data show CDR1 as LNHDA and CDR2 as SQIVND (reference sequence). The length of the CDR3 is 17 residues. CDR3 bases: TGTGCCAGTATGTCATTACAGGGCTGTGCGAACACCGGGGAGCTGTTTTTT. Its translation is CASMSLQGCANTGELFF. The full variable domain, completed using reference TRBV19 and TRBJ2-2, is DGGITQSPKYLFRKEGQNVTLSCEQNLNHDAMYWYRQDPGQGLRLIYYSQIVNDFQKGDIAEGYSVSREKKESFPLTVTSAQKNPTAFYLCASMSLQGCANTGELFFGEGSRLTVL.

The chain combines TRBV20-1 with TRBJ1-2; 9 bases are a match to TRBD1. There are 14 residues in the CDR3. Germline-derived CDR1 and CDR2 are DFQATT and SNEGSKA (reference sequence). V lost 3 bases, J lost 2 bases, and 4 bases stayed unmatched. CDR3 sequence: CSARGGTGNYGYTF. In DNA, the CDR3 is TGCAGTGCTAGGGGCGGGACAGGGAACTATGGCTACACCTTC.

This clonotype was observed many times. The CDR3 here is CASRGRAYHEQYF. CDR3 sequence (DNA): TGTGCCAGCAGAGGACGGGCTTATCACGAGCAGTACTTC. The V call is TRBV6-6, the J call TRBJ2-7, with unresolved D. Germline values: CDR1 MNHNY, CDR2 SVGAGI (reference sequence). The CDR3 extends over 13 amino acids. With 6 bases removed from V and 5 bases from J, the gap between germline ends came to 14 bases.

This clonotype was seen at least ten times. The chain joins TRBV6-4 to TRBJ2-7, with 7 bases identical to TRBD1. V was pared by 6 bases and J by 4 bases, with 15 bases of the junction left unmatched. CDR1 MRHNA and CDR2 SNTAGT come from the germline V gene. This CDR3 has 16 amino acids. CDR3 residues: CASRLIRQGRLYEQYF. The CDR3, as DNA: TGTGCCAGCAGACTAATCAGACAGGGAAGGTTGTACGAGCAGTACTTC.

About this clonotype itself: The conserved final phenylalanine or tryptophan is absent from the CDR3, which likely points to a read error. CDR3 sequence: CASSLVAGSYEQYL. The DNA for the CDR3 is TGTGCCAGCAGCTTAGTTGCGGGGTCCTACGAGCAGTACCTC. This sequence joins TRBV11-2 and TRBJ2-7; TRBD2 is a possible D gene (6 bases). V lost 1 base and J 1 base, leaving 8 bases between the germline ends. CDR3 length equals 14 residues. Germline assignment: CDR1 SGHAT and CDR2 FQNNGV.